This TCR beta chain was retrieved from a study of blood T cell repertoires in COVID-19. Overall study: Samples representing acute and convalescent COVID-19 were sourced from the United States, Italy and Spain. From T cells, B-cell-depleted T cells, or PBMCs came the material, which was cDNA or gDNA.

V lost 11 bases to trimming and J lost 1 base; unmatched junction nucleotides: 7. The germline V gene has CDR1 ENHRY and CDR2 SYGVKD. This CDR3 region has 14 residues. In the study's own analysis: Amplification from reference gene primers served as the basis for estimated nucleated cell counts. TCRdb's table, derived via immunoSEQ multiplex PCR, lists solely in-frame clones and lacks some. That table is the source of V, J and clone size, and D and trimming were worked out from the DNA. The sample lists under 200,000 clones; 65% to 90% were seen once. Sequencing was performed on peripheral blood. The TCR was taken from a human donor in a cohort sampled during active COVID-19. This rearrangement joins TRBV10-3 to TRBJ2-2, with 7 positions matching TRBD2. CDR3 bases: TGTGCCTCCACGGGGGGTCAGAACACCGGGGAGCTGTTTTTT. Its protein is CASTGGQNTGELFF.